Presented here are 23 T cell receptor beta chains from one specimen sequenced in a study of control samples from healthy donors and cancer patients (dated by TCRdb to about 2020). The method was the immunoSEQ multiplex PCR assay. Sourced from immuneACCESS, this table was stored by TCRdb with only in-frame sequences that have V and J called. A share of the clones is absent; for the studies checked, an unresolved V gene accounts for under half, and the remainder has no known explanation. The sample table shows 150,000 or so clones, and 90% to 95% are seen once. Under 15% of the sample rests with the top ten. The specimen sequenced was blood. The receptors here all came from a man aged 35 to 55 in good health.

The chain carries TRBV12-2 and TRBJ2-5; the table names TRBD2, a call not compared with the DNA. TRBV12-2 is marked as a pseudogene. This CDR3 has 18 amino acids. DNA of the CDR3: TGTGCAAGTCCCGAGGGGCGGACTAGCGGGGGGGTGATCGAGACCCAGTACTTC. The encoded protein is CASPEGRTSGGVIETQYF.

This clone was detected only once. This rearrangement joins TRBV4-3 to TRBJ2-1, with D possibly TRBD2 on 6 matching bases. CDR1 is LGHNA, CDR2 YSLEER, per germline. Trimming took off 4 bases at V and 2 bases at J, with 15 bases between the two ends. The CDR3 is 16 residues long. The CDR3 nucleotides read TGCGCCAGCAGCCTAACTAGCTTTATACCCTACAATGAGCAGTTCTTC. Its translation is CASSLTSFIPYNEQFF.

V gene TRBV6-6 combines with J gene TRBJ1-1; no reliable D call. CDR1 is MNHNY, CDR2 SVGAGI, per germline (reference sequence). This CDR3 has 14 amino acids. V was trimmed by 5 bases and J by 1 base, leaving 11 bases between them. The CDR3 nucleotides read TGTGCCAGCAGTCTAATAGGAGGGAACACTGAAGCTTTCTTT. As protein: CASSLIGGNTEAFF.

CDR3 DNA sequence: TGTGCCAGCAGCTTTATTAGTGTAGGGCACACTGAAGCTTTCTTT. It encodes CASSFISVGHTEAFF. The gene calls are TRBV5-6 and TRBJ1-1, with no clear D. The CDR3 extends over 15 amino acids. Germline V lookup: CDR1 SGHDT, CDR2 YYEEEE. V was cut by 2 bases and J by 3 bases, with 14 bases left in between.

The chain combines TRBV4-1 with TRBJ1-5; D is undetermined. Trimming cost V 4 bases and J 6 bases, with 10 bases left between them. The germline V gene encodes CDR1 MGHRA and CDR2 YSYEKL. The CDR3 loop spans 13 amino acids. The CDR3 protein is CASSPLGVQPQHF. The CDR3 region has the DNA TGCGCCAGCAGCCCCCTGGGAGTTCAGCCCCAGCATTTT.

The V and J genes are TRBV7-9 and TRBJ1-5, with D tentatively TRBD1 (5 bases). Germline-derived CDR1 and CDR2 are SEHNR and FQNEAQ (reference sequence). The CDR3 runs 13 residues. Trimming cost V 3 bases and J 6 bases, with 9 bases left between them. The CDR3 DNA reads TGTGCCAGCAGCTTCGCGACAGTTCAGCCCCAGCATTTT. Its protein product is CASSFATVQPQHF.

The chain couples TRBV5-1 to TRBJ2-2; D unresolved. Trimming stripped 3 bases from V and 9 bases from J, with 18 bases between. The CDR3 has 15 residues. From germline, CDR1 is SGHRS and CDR2 YFSETQ. The CDR3 sequence: CASSSDPGLERELFF. CDR3 coding DNA: TGCGCCAGCAGCTCAGACCCCGGCCTAGAGCGGGAGCTGTTTTTT.

J is TRBJ2-7 and V is TRBV4-2; D gene unclear. V dropped 3 bases and J dropped 0 bases, with 6 bases sitting between them. From germline, CDR1 is LGHNA and CDR2 YNFKEQ. The CDR3 covers 13 residues. The CDR3 nucleotides are TGTGCCAGCAGCCAGGAACCCTCCTACGAGCAGTACTTC. Protein product: CASSQEPSYEQYF.

This clone was detected only a few times. V and J are TRBV6-1 and TRBJ1-1; no firm D call. This CDR3 has 14 amino acids. Trimming shortened V by 2 bases and J by 9 bases, and 16 bases separated the two germline ends. Germline V gene sequence: CDR1 MNHNS, CDR2 SASEGT. The DNA of the CDR3 is TGTGCCAGCAGTGAATACCCGTCAGGCCTGAAAGCTTTCTTT. Residues: CASSEYPSGLKAFF.

J is TRBJ2-5 and V is TRBV7-6, with TRBD2 matching 7 bases. Germline CDR1 is SGHVS and CDR2 is FNYEAQ. The CDR3 sequence is 15 residues long. Trimming at V came to 1 base and at J to 5 bases, leaving 7 bases not matched to a gene. The CDR3 region has the DNA TGTGCCAGCAGCTTAGGTTCGGGAGGTAGGGAGACCCAGTACTTC. This gives the protein CASSLGSGGRETQYF.

This sequence joins TRBV9 and TRBJ1-6; D is perhaps TRBD1 (5 bases). Germline CDR1 and CDR2: SGDLS and YYNGEE. This CDR3 has 15 amino acids. The germline V and J ends were trimmed by 2 bases and 9 bases, with 15 bases remaining between them. The chain's CDR3 is CASSVRGDQGSPLHF. The CDR3 region has the DNA TGTGCCAGCAGCGTTCGGGGGGATCAAGGTTCACCCCTCCACTTT.

This clone is a singleton in its sample. The chain couples TRBV7-9 to TRBJ1-2, with D maybe TRBD1 (6 bases). Trimming pared 7 bases from V and 3 bases from J, leaving 18 bases between. Germline values: CDR1 SEHNR, CDR2 FQNEAQ (reference sequence). The CDR3 is 15 residues long. CDR3 amino acids: CASTHTGGADYGYTF. The CDR3 bases are TGTGCCAGCACCCACACGGGGGGCGCAGACTATGGCTACACCTTC.

This clone has only one observation. The rearrangement links TRBV9 to TRBJ1-4; D not resolved. Trimming shortened V by 0 bases and J by 7 bases, and 10 bases separated the two germline ends. The germline V gene has CDR1 SGDLS and CDR2 YYNGEE. The CDR3 sequence is 14 residues long. Written as DNA, the CDR3 is TGTGCCAGCAGCGTAGCTGGCGCGAGTGAAAAACTGTTTTTT. Its protein product is CASSVAGASEKLFF.

The V and J genes are TRBV4-1 and TRBJ1-6; 7 bases align to TRBD1. The J segment lost 3 bases and the V segment lost 5 bases, leaving 10 bases of the junction unmatched. The length of the CDR3 is 17 residues. In germline, CDR1 is MGHRA, CDR2 YSYEKL. The CDR3 region is CASSSPERTGYNSPLHF. For the CDR3, the DNA is TGCGCCAGCAGCTCACCGGAGAGGACAGGCTATAATTCACCCCTCCACTTT.

This clone is a singleton in its sample. V gene TRBV6-5 combines with J gene TRBJ2-7; D gene ambiguous. This CDR3 contains 16 residues. Germline V CDR1 and CDR2: MNHEY, SVGAGI. Trimming cost V 3 bases and J 1 base, with 16 bases left between them. CDR3 in DNA: TGTGCCAGCAGTTATTCCATGCCGGGTAGTTCCTACGAGCAGTACTTC. Protein product: CASSYSMPGSSYEQYF.

This rearrangement joins TRBV24-1 to TRBJ2-2, with D perhaps matching TRBD2 (6 bases). V lost 5 bases and J 5 bases, leaving 8 bases between the germline ends. Germline CDR1 and CDR2: KGHDR and SFDVKD. The CDR3 covers 13 residues. The CDR3: CATSGDFTGELFF. CDR3 coding DNA: TGTGCCACCAGTGGGGACTTTACCGGGGAGCTGTTTTTT.

The chain combines TRBV7-3 with TRBJ2-7; the match to TRBD2 covers 7 bases. V lost 2 bases to trimming and J lost 2 bases; unmatched junction nucleotides: 6. The CDR3 contains 15 residues. Per germline, CDR1 SGHTA and CDR2 FQGTGA. CDR3 region: CASSLGLAVPYEQYF. DNA of the CDR3: TGTGCCAGCAGCTTAGGGCTAGCGGTCCCCTACGAGCAGTACTTC.

The chain employs TRBV7-2 and TRBJ2-1; the match to TRBD2 covers 11 bases. Looked up from germline, CDR1 is SGHTA and CDR2 is FQGNSA. The CDR3 spans 15 residues. V was clipped by 6 bases and J by 4 bases; unmatched bases: 5. The CDR3 DNA follows: TGTGCCAGCAGTTCGACTAGCGGGGCTTACAATGAGCAGTTCTTC. Translation: CASSSTSGAYNEQFF.

The chain recombines TRBV7-2 with TRBJ1-2; weak D call: TRBD1 (5 bases). Germline CDR1 is SGHTA and CDR2 is FQGNSA. The CDR3 totals 16 residues. V lost 4 bases and J lost 1, with 16 bases in between. CDR3 nucleotides: TGTGCCAGCAGCTCCACTGGGACGGCCTTTAACTATGGCTACACCTTC. Translated, it gives CASSSTGTAFNYGYTF.

The CDR3 spells CASSLAPSGSEKLFF. The CDR3 coding sequence is TGCGCCAGCAGCTTGGCTCCTTCAGGGAGTGAAAAACTGTTTTTT. V and J are TRBV5-1 and TRBJ1-4; D is perhaps TRBD1 (5 bases). Trimming took 0 bases from V and 7 from J, leaving 13 bases between them. CDR1 and CDR2 (germline): SGHRS, YFSETQ. The CDR3 loop spans 15 amino acids.

The CDR3 loop is CASSLSGWTGRDEKLFF. The CDR3 DNA reads as TGTGCCAGCAGTTTAAGTGGTTGGACAGGGAGGGATGAAAAACTGTTTTTT. The J gene is TRBJ1-4, the V gene TRBV28, with TRBD1 matching 8 bases. Germline V gene sequence: CDR1 MDHEN, CDR2 SYDVKM. The CDR3 length is 17 residues. J gave up 6 bases and V 2 bases, and 11 bases lay outside the gene matches.

This sequence joins TRBV10-3 and TRBJ1-2, with a weak D call TRBD1 (5 bases). CDR3 length: 13 residues. The V end lost 3 bases, the J end lost 4 bases, and 9 bases lay between the germline ends. The germline CDR1 and CDR2 sequences are ENHRY and SYGVKD. As DNA, the CDR3 is TGTGCCATCAGTGACAAGGGGCGCTATGGCTACACCTTC. It codes for CAISDKGRYGYTF.

This sequence joins TRBV9 and TRBJ2-3; 10 bases line up with TRBD2. V lost 6 bases, J lost 1 base, and 8 bases stayed unmatched. The CDR3 covers 16 residues. Germline V gene sequence: CDR1 SGDLS, CDR2 YYNGEE. The CDR3 nucleotides are TGTGCCAGCAACGAAGCGGGGGGGCCGGGCACAGATACGCAGTATTTT. This encodes CASNEAGGPGTDTQYF.